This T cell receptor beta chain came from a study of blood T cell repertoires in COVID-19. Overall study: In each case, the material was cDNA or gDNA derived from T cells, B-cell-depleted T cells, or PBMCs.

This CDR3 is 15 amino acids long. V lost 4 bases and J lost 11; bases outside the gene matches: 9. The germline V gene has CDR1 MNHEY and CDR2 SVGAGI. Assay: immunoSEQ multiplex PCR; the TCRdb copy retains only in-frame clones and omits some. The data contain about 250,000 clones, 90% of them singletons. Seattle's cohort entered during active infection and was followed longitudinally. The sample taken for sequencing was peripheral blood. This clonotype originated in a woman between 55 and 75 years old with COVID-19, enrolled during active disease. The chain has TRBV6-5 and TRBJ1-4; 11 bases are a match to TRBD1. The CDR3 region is CASSSVGQGVRKLFF. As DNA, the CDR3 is TGTGCCAGCAGTTCTGTGGGACAGGGGGTTAGGAAACTGTTTTTT.